The following is a T cell receptor (beta chain) sequence with its context. Trimming removed 0 bases at V and 6 bases at J, with 18 bases between. Germline V gene sequence: CDR1 LGHNA, CDR2 YSLEER. There are 17 residues in the CDR3. This entry belongs to a study of T cell responses to AZD1222 COVID-19 vaccine. This table comes from immunoSEQ multiplex PCR, and its TCRdb copy is limited to in-frame clones, with some not included. The data show 170,000 or so clones, 90% seen once. The gene calls are TRBV4-3 and TRBJ2-1; D possibly uses TRBD1 or TRBD2 (5 bases each). The sequence derives from an adult in good health. The source was peripheral blood, collected on day 0 of AZD1222 vaccination. CDR3 nucleotides: TGCGCCAGCAGCCAAGATCTTGCCGGGGCGCTTTTCAATGAGCAGTTCTTC. Its protein is CASSQDLAGALFNEQFF.